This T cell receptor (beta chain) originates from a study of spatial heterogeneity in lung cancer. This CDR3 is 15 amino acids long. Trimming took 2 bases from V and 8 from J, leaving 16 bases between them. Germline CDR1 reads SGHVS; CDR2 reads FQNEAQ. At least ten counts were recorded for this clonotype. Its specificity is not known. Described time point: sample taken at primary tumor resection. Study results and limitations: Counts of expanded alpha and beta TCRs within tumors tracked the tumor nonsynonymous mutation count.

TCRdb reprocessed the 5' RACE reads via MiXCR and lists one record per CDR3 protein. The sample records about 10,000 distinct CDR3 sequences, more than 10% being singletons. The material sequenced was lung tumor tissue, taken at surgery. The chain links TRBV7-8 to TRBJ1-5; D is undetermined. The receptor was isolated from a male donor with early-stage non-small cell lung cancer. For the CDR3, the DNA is TGTGCCAGCAGCTTATACGGAAATAGTAGGGAGCCCCAGCATTTT. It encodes CASSLYGNSREPQHF.